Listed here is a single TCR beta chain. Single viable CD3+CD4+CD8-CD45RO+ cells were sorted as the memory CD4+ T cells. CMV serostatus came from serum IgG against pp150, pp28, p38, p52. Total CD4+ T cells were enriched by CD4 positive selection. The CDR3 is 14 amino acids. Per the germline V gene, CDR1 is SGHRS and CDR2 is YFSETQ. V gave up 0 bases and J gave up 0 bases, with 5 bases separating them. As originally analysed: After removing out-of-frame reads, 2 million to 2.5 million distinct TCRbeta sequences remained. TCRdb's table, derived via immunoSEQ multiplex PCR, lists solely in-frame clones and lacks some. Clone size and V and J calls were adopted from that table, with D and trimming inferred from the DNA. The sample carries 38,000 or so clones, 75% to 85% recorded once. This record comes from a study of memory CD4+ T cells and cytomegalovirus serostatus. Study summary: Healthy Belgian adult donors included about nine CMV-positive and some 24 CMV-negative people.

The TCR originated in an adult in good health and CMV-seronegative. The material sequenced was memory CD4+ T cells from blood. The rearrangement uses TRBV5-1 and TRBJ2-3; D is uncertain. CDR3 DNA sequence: TGCGCCAGCAGCTTGGATACTAGCACAGATACGCAGTATTTT. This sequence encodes CASSLDTSTDTQYF.